The T cell receptor beta chain under discussion was sequenced for a study of PD-1 blockade in mismatch repair-deficient tumors. Study summary: All were previously treated, progressing patients with eleven to twelve mismatch repair-deficient cancer types.

The table came from immunoSEQ multiplex PCR; TCRdb's copy has only in-frame clones and leaves some out. The table has tens of thousands of clones, roughly 80% seen once. This CDR3 spans 16 amino acids. CDR1 SGHRS and CDR2 YFSETQ come from the germline V gene. The V gene lost 4 bases and the J gene lost 1 base, with 16 bases spanning the gap. This clone was recorded only once. This chain connects TRBV5-1 to TRBJ2-3; a possible D gene is TRBD2 (5 bases). Sequenced here: peripheral blood, sampled 44 weeks after starting pembrolizumab. This TCR was recovered from an adult with mismatch repair-deficient cancer. The CDR3 here is CASSPLLVARTDTQYF. In nucleotides, the CDR3 is TGCGCCAGCAGCCCACTCTTGGTAGCGCGCACAGATACGCAGTATTTT.